The clone carrying this T cell receptor beta chain was observed a single time. Looked up from germline, CDR1 is MNHEY and CDR2 is SVGAGI. The CDR3 is made up of 13 amino acids. Trimming pared 6 bases from V and 8 bases from J, leaving 16 bases between. The sample belongs to a study of blood T cell repertoires in COVID-19. Assay: immunoSEQ multiplex PCR; the TCRdb copy retains only in-frame clones and omits some. The sample contains 110,000 to 150,000 clones, around four fifths of which appear only once. Specimen: PBMCs or T cells enriched from blood (not recorded which). This clonotype originated in a woman aged 35 to 49 who had recovered from COVID-19. This chain links TRBV6-5 with TRBJ1-2, with D possibly TRBD1 on 6 matching bases. DNA of the CDR3: TGTGCCAGCAGGGTTACAGGGCCTTACGGCTACACCTTC. It codes for CASRVTGPYGYTF.